This TCR beta chain was recovered during a study of T cells after yellow fever vaccination (dated by TCRdb to between 2018 and 2020). As for the study more broadly: The SMART-Seq v4 Ultra Low Input RNA kit was used to prepare libraries from fractions with low cell numbers. Blood was drawn at multiple timepoints before and after primary and secondary immunization, with bulk PBMC replicates and cell subsets isolated. The cohort comprised two healthy male donors, one aged 18 to 30 and one aged 30 to 40 years. Bulk TCR alpha and beta repertoires were sequenced longitudinally to track T-cell clones before and after primary and booster YFV17D yellow fever vaccination. The research as a whole found: Computational filtering was required because FACS-sorted repertoires could contain abundant contaminating clonotypes from the bulk population. A small fraction of clonotypes showed up in both the CD4 and CD8 compartments, probably as a result of convergent recombination. Only a couple of donors were included in the study, so the extent to which the findings can be generalized is limited. Compared with the primary T-cell response, the secondary T-cell response was weaker but faster, peaking on day 5 rather than day 15. Most clones expanded after primary vaccination (roughly 96% of CD4 and roughly 91% of CD8) were re-detected after the booster, suggesting that broad memory maintenance occurred.

From the germline V gene, CDR1 is SNHLY and CDR2 is FYNNEI. Relative to germline, V is missing 3 bases and J is missing 4 bases, with 5 bases of the junction outside any gene match. The CDR3 runs 15 amino acids, cysteine and phenylalanine included. The entry retains the CDR3 DNA only, 45 bases that are in frame from base 1. According to the study, the label for this sample's treatment or condition signals: live attenuated yellow fever vaccine strain. At each blood-draw timepoint, two biological replicates of bulk PBMCs were obtained. PBMCs were isolated from peripheral blood using a standard Ficoll-Paque protocol. TriZol was used to extract RNA from bulk PBMCs, from CD4 and CD8 fractions, and from dextramer-positive and dextramer-negative fractions. This clonotype was observed at least ten times. The antigen this receptor binds is unknown. Base qualities are not recorded, but no much larger clone differs from it by a single base.

Sequenced on an Illumina NovaSeq 6000. TCR cDNA was made using 5'RACE template switching, a step that added a universal primer site and unique molecular identifiers. Priming of cDNA synthesis was performed from both the TCR alpha and TCR beta constant segments. Library amplification involved two PCR steps, and the second step added sample barcodes and sequencing adapters. Sequencing of libraries was done on Illumina HiSeq 2500 (2x100 bp) or NovaSeq (2x150 bp). In the authors' own workflow: MIGEC was used to demultiplex reads and collapse the reads into UMI consensus sequences, and MiXCR was used for V(D)J alignment. Vaccine-responding clonotypes were defined with edgeR using replicate PBMC samples, requiring FDR below 0.01 and a log2 fold change above 5 up to day 15. CD4 or CD8 identity was assigned to each bulk clonotype according to whether the clonotype was present at higher abundance in the sequenced CD4 repertoire or the sequenced CD8 repertoire. TCRdb ran its own pipeline on the public reads, namely fastp trimming at Q25 and MiXCR clone calling, and kept in-frame beta chains. Under each unique CDR3 protein, matching rows form one entry showing the most common genes and DNA. It is TCRdb's table, rather than the study itself, that gives the V and J calls and clone size. In this sample the table shows 250,000 or so distinct CDR3 sequences, over 3% of which occur a single time. The biggest ten clones account for about a fifth of the sample.

The chain couples TRBV2 to TRBJ2-3; 9 central nucleotides agree with TRBD1. The sample consisted of PBMCs, taken 15 days after the yellow fever booster vaccination. This TCR derives from a man in his late teens or twenties who received the YFV17D yellow fever vaccine. The CDR3 is CASSEWDRAADTQYF. The nucleotides read TGTGCCAGCAGTGAGTGGGACAGGGCTGCAGATACGCAGTATTTT.